The entry below gives a single T cell receptor beta chain sequence along with its context. Its target is not known. Germline CDR1 is SGHVS and CDR2 is FQNEAQ. The V gene end was trimmed by 6 bases and the J gene end by 1 base; junction bases not matched to a gene: 9. The CDR3 is 16 amino acids. This sample stems from a study of shared clonotypes between healthy human individuals. Study-wide background: Per donor, CD8 memory used one plate, CD8 naive used two, CD4 memory used three and CD4 naive used three.

Study-wide points: Genetic and exposure-history diversity was limited by the small donor number. Sharing across a handful of donors was seen in 4% to 6.5% of naive CD4 clonotypes.

Authors' methods: ImmunoSEQ output lacked quality scores and full-length reads, limiting matched filtering. Assay: immunoSEQ multiplex PCR; the TCRdb copy retains only in-frame clones and omits some. From that table come the V and J calls and clone size; the DNA was used to work out D and trimming. The sample includes 1,500,000 or so clones, around 98.5% of them seen just once. The V gene is TRBV7-8, the J gene TRBJ2-3, with 8 bases lining up with TRBD1. The sample taken for sequencing was naive CD4+ T cells sorted from blood. The sample's subset: CD45RA+ positively selected. This clonotype was obtained from a man aged 25 to 40 in good health. CDR3 region: CASRPTTGAGTDTQYF. In DNA, the CDR3 is TGTGCCAGCAGGCCTACGACAGGGGCGGGCACAGATACGCAGTATTTT. The full variable domain, rest sourced from reference TRBV7-8 and TRBJ2-3, is GAGVSQSPRYKVAKRGQDVALRCDPISGHVSLFWYQQALGQGPEFLTYFQNEAQLDKSGLPSDRFFAERPEGSVSTLKIQRTQQEDSAVYLCASRPTTGAGTDTQYFGPGTRLTVL.